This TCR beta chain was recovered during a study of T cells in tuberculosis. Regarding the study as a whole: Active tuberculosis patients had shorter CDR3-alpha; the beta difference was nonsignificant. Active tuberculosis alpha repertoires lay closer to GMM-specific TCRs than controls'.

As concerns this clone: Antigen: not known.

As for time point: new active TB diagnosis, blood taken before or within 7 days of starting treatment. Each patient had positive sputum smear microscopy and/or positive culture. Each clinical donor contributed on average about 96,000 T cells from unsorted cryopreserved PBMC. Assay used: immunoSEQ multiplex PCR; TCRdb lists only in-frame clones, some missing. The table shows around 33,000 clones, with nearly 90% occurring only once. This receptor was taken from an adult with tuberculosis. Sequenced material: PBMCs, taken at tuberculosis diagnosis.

In nucleotides, the CDR3 is TGTGCCAGCAGCCCGGGAGGGGGCTTTGGCAATCAGCCCCAGCATTTT. As protein: CASSPGGGFGNQPQHF. The gene calls are TRBV4-2 and TRBJ1-5, with TRBD1 matching over 7 bases. Germline-derived CDR1 and CDR2 are LGHNA and YNFKEQ. This CDR3 region has 16 residues. After removal of 4 bases from V and 2 bases from J, the junction contained 8 bases not matched to a gene.